Given below is one T cell receptor (beta chain) in context. The data belong to a study of blood T cell repertoires in COVID-19. Assay used: immunoSEQ multiplex PCR; TCRdb lists only in-frame clones, some missing. This sample yields 300,000 to 450,000 clones, of which roughly 86% are seen a single time; approximately 1% belongs to the top ten. Trimming at V came to 4 bases and at J to 4 bases, leaving 2 bases not matched to a gene. The CDR3 sequence is 12 residues long. CDR1 and CDR2 from the germline V gene are SGHDT and YYEEEE. The sample consisted of PBMCs or T cells enriched from blood (not recorded which). The V call is TRBV5-6, the J call TRBJ2-7; 7 bases match TRBD1. This clonotype was sampled from a woman aged 25 to 39 who had been exposed to COVID-19. The chain's CDR3 is CASSRTGYEQYF. The CDR3 DNA is TGTGCCAGCAGCCGGACAGGATACGAGCAGTACTTC.